This TCR beta chain comes out of a study of spatial heterogeneity in lung cancer. Study-wide context: Tumor regions showed TCR transcript counts that correlated strongly with a T cell module score from matched bulk RNA-seq.

In this sample, this clonotype turned up many times. As yet, its antigen is unknown. Since the library was made to target alpha chains, this beta chain is a stray read and its abundance is not meaningful. The time point here: sample taken at primary tumor resection. V lost 1 base, J lost 5 bases, and 14 bases stayed unmatched. This CDR3 contains 19 residues. Germline loops: CDR1 DFQATT, CDR2 SNEGSKA (reference sequence). Study-wide points: Among tumor T cells, estimated coverage was roughly 7% for alpha chains and roughly 14% for beta chains. Ubiquitous and regional expanded TCR counts mirrored ubiquitous and regional nonsynonymous mutation counts, respectively. Intratumoral expanded alpha and beta TCR counts were found to track tumor mutation counts.

One entry per CDR3 protein, called by TCRdb with MiXCR from the 5' RACE reads. The profile shows 6,000 to 8,000 distinct CDR3 sequences, more than 6.5% of them singletons. This sequence originates from a female donor with early-stage non-small cell lung cancer. This specimen consisted of lung tumor tissue, obtained at surgery. The chain employs TRBV20-1 and TRBJ2-1; 13 nucleotides agree with TRBD2. The CDR3 bases are TGCAGTGCTAGAGGGGCCCCCGGACTAGCGGGAGTCGGGGACAATGAGCAGTTCTTC. Its translation is CSARGAPGLAGVGDNEQFF.